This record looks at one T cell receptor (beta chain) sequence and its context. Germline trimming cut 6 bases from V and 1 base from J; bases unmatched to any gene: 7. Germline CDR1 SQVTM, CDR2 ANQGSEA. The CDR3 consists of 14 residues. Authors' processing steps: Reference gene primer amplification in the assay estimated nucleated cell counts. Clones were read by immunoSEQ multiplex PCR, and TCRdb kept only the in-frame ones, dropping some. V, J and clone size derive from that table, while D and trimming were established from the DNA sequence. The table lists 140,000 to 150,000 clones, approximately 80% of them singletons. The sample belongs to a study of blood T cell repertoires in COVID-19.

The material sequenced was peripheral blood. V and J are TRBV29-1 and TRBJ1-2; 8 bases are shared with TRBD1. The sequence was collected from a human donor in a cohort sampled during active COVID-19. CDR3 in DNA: TGCAGCGTACTCGGGACAGGACTTAACTATGGCTACACCTTC. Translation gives CSVLGTGLNYGYTF. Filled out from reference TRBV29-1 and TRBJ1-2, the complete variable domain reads SAVISQKPSRDICQRGTSLTIQCQVDSQVTMMFWYRQQPGQSLTLIATANQGSEATYESGFVIDKFPISRPNLTFSTLTVSNMSPEDSSIYLCSVLGTGLNYGYTFGSGTRLTVV.